What follows are 2 T cell receptor beta chains derived from one specimen sequenced in a study of blood T cell repertoires in COVID-19. Some clones are missing from TCRdb's copy, which holds only in-frame ones; the method was immunoSEQ multiplex PCR. The sample holds 90,000 to 100,000 clones; about 70% are singletons and the top ten take under 30%. Input material: peripheral blood. These receptors all stem from a woman aged 60-70 years in a cohort sampled during active or convalescent COVID-19.

The genes are TRBV19 and TRBJ2-5; D unclear. There are 12 residues in the CDR3. CDR1 and CDR2 (germline): LNHDA, SQIVND (reference sequence). The germline V and J ends were trimmed by 4 bases and 2 bases, with 5 bases remaining between them. CDR3 residues: CASSKTQETQYF. CDR3 nucleotide sequence: TGTGCCAGTAGTAAGACACAAGAGACCCAGTACTTC.

V is TRBV19 and J is TRBJ2-6, with 12 nucleotides matching TRBD1. The CDR3 length is 17 residues. Germline CDR1 is LNHDA and CDR2 is SQIVND (reference sequence). V lost 7 bases and J lost 2; bases outside the gene matches: 6. The CDR3 here is CASILGTGGAGANVLTF. The CDR3 DNA is TGTGCCAGTATTCTGGGGACAGGGGGCGCTGGGGCCAACGTCCTGACTTTC.